This paragraph reports one T cell receptor (beta chain). The same CDR3 arises from other DNA sequences in this sample as well. The source of the sample is a study of blood T cell repertoires in COVID-19. As originally analysed: Reference gene primer amplification gave estimated nucleated cell counts. TCRdb's copy holds only in-frame clones and misses some; the assay was immunoSEQ multiplex PCR. The DNA was the basis for D and trimming; V, J and clone size are from that table. The profile shows 130,000 or so clones, about 91% of them singletons. V gave up 3 bases and J gave up 1 base; unmatched junction bases: 4. Per germline, CDR1 KGHSH and CDR2 LQKENI. The CDR3 has 15 amino acids.

This receptor was identified in a woman in her fifties or sixties with acute or convalescent COVID-19. The chain carries TRBV18 and TRBJ2-5; 8 bases line up with TRBD1. The sequenced sample was peripheral blood. CDR3 in DNA: TGTGCCAGCTCACCCTTCGGACAGGGCCAAGAGACCCAGTACTTC. Translation: CASSPFGQGQETQYF.